This entry lists 8 T cell receptor beta chains sequenced from one sample in a study of blood T cell repertoires in COVID-19. Method: immunoSEQ multiplex PCR; TCRdb's copy keeps in-frame clones and lacks some. This sample carries fewer than 80,000 clones, around nine tenths of them seen once, and the ten largest clones take more than 1%. Sample: peripheral blood. The source is an older man with acute or convalescent COVID-19.

In the case of this clone: Relative to the germline gene, one junction end is altered; a read error may explain this. The chain is built from TRBV7-7 and TRBJ2-5, with 8 bases identical to TRBD2. Per the germline V gene, CDR1 is SSHAT and CDR2 is FNYEAQ (reference sequence). The CDR3 runs 13 residues. CDR3 region: CASSLAGSETQYF. CDR3 DNA sequence: TGTGCTAGCAGCTTAGCGGGGAGCGAGACCCAGTACTTC.

The chain couples TRBV11-2 to TRBJ2-5; 14 bases match TRBD2. The CDR3 is 16 amino acids. V was clipped by 5 bases and J by 5 bases; unmatched bases: 7. Germline V gives CDR1 SGHAT, CDR2 FQNNGV. For the CDR3, the DNA is TGTGCCAGCAGCGTGACTAGCGGGAGGGCCAAGGAGACCCAGTACTTC. This sequence encodes CASSVTSGRAKETQYF.

V gene TRBV9 combines with J gene TRBJ1-1; D is possibly TRBD1 (6 bases). CDR1 SGDLS and CDR2 YYNGEE come from the germline V gene. Trimming took 0 bases from V and 4 from J, leaving 13 bases between them. The CDR3 has 15 amino acids. As DNA, the CDR3 is TGTGCCAGCAGCGTAGGGGCAGGGGCCTCCACTGAAGCTTTCTTT. Encoded protein: CASSVGAGASTEAFF.

The J gene is TRBJ2-7, the V gene TRBV7-3, with 11 nucleotides matching TRBD2. Losses at the gene ends were 1 base for V and 5 bases for J; bases not matched to a gene: 7. Germline V gene data show CDR1 as SGHTA and CDR2 as FQGTGA. This CDR3 spans 16 amino acids. CDR3 loop: CASSLRVAGGIDEQYF. Written as DNA, the CDR3 is TGTGCCAGCAGCTTAAGGGTAGCGGGAGGGATCGACGAGCAGTACTTC.

The rearrangement joins TRBV3-1 (or the pseudogene TRBV3-2) to TRBJ1-2; maybe TRBD1 (5 bases). The germline gives CDR1 LGHDT, CDR2 YNNKEL (reference sequence). V gave up 5 bases and J gave up 3 bases, with 16 bases separating them. The CDR3 covers 15 residues. CDR3 nucleotides: TGTGCCAGCAGCTCAAGATATCGGGGGGACTATGGCTACACCTTC. This sequence encodes CASSSRYRGDYGYTF.

This chain uses TRBV5-1 with TRBJ2-3, with TRBD1 matching over 7 bases. Germline CDR1 is SGHRS and CDR2 is YFSETQ. The length of the CDR3 is 14 residues. Trimming cost V 1 base and J 5 bases; bases outside gene matches: 4. The CDR3 spells CASSLPGGRDTQYF. CDR3 DNA sequence: TGCGCCAGCAGCTTGCCAGGGGGAAGAGATACGCAGTATTTT.

The rearrangement uses TRBV10-3 and TRBJ2-2, with TRBD2 matching 8 bases. The trim removed 7 bases at V and 6 bases at J, leaving 7 bases unmatched. The CDR3 contains 14 residues. Germline V gene sequence: CDR1 ENHRY, CDR2 SYGVKD. The CDR3 loop reads CAINELAEAGELFF. Written as DNA, the CDR3 is TGTGCCATCAATGAACTAGCGGAAGCCGGGGAGCTGTTTTTT.

The chain uses TRBV18 and TRBJ2-1, with D hard to call. V lost 4 bases to trimming and J lost 7 bases, with 8 bases between them. Germline CDR1 and CDR2: KGHSH and LQKENI. The CDR3 sequence is 12 residues long. The CDR3 spells CASSLPLNEQFF. For the CDR3, the DNA is TGTGCCAGCTCACTCCCACTGAATGAGCAGTTCTTC.